These 26 T cell receptor beta chains share one sample of origin, sequenced in a study of identical twins. One entry per CDR3 protein, called by TCRdb with MiXCR from the 5' RACE reads. Of a few hundred thousand distinct CDR3 sequences in the sample, around 20% are singletons; the top ten hold approximately 12%. Material for sequencing was naive T cells sorted from blood. Receptor source: a man aged 50 to 59 in good health.

This clonotype was observed many times. The CDR3 DNA follows: TGTGCCAGTAGTACGGGGGGCGAGCAGTACTTC. Amino acids: CASSTGGEQYF. This sequence joins TRBV19 and TRBJ2-7; 7 positions match TRBD2. Germline V gene data show CDR1 as LNHDA and CDR2 as SQIVND (reference sequence). V shed 4 bases, J shed 6 bases, and the junction held 0 bases outside the gene matches. This CDR3 is built from 11 residues.

This clonotype was seen at least ten times. The gene calls are TRBV7-6 and TRBJ2-3; D ambiguous. There are 15 residues in the CDR3. Germline V gene lookup returns CDR1 SGHVS and CDR2 FNYEAQ. V dropped 1 base and J dropped 0 bases, with 8 bases sitting between them. The CDR3 is CASSLEGASTDTQYF. CDR3 DNA: TGTGCCAGCAGCTTAGAGGGTGCTAGCACAGATACGCAGTATTTT. Combining the CDR3 with reference TRBV7-6 and TRBJ2-3 gives the whole variable domain GAGVSQSPRYKVTKRGQDVALRCDPISGHVSLYWYRQALGQGPEFLTYFNYEAQQDKSGLPNDRFSAERPEGSISTLTIQRTEQRDSAMYRCASSLEGASTDTQYFGPGTRLTVL.

This clonotype has just a few counts. V usage is TRBV5-1 and J usage is TRBJ2-3, with 8 bases that match TRBD2. CDR1 SGHRS and CDR2 YFSETQ come from the germline V gene. Trimming took 2 bases from V and 4 from J; bases not matched to a gene: 6. The length of the CDR3 is 15 residues. The chain's CDR3 is CASSFGASGSDTQYF. As DNA, the CDR3 is TGCGCCAGCAGCTTTGGTGCTAGCGGGTCAGATACGCAGTATTTT.

The table lists this clonotype with many counts. This rearrangement joins TRBV2 to TRBJ2-1, with 13 bases fitting TRBD2. J was trimmed by 9 bases and V by 0 bases; bases with no gene match: 11. This CDR3 is 18 amino acids long. CDR1 is SNHLY and CDR2 is FYNNEI in the germline V gene. The chain's CDR3 is CASSEASTGLAGVGEQFF. The CDR3 DNA reads as TGTGCCAGCAGTGAAGCGAGCACCGGACTAGCGGGAGTTGGTGAGCAGTTCTTC. The entire variable domain, with the rest obtained from reference TRBV2 and TRBJ2-1, is as follows: EPEVTQTPSHQVTQMGQEVILRCVPISNHLYFYWYRQILGQKVEFLVSFYNNEISEKSEIFDDQFSVERPDGSNFTLKIRSTKLEDSAMYFCASSEASTGLAGVGEQFFGPGTRLTVL.

The V gene is TRBV12-3 or TRBV12-4, the J gene TRBJ2-5; perhaps TRBD2 as D (6 bases). The CDR3 extends over 15 amino acids. V shed 4 bases and J shed 4 bases, with 16 bases lying between them. CDR3 nucleotide sequence: TGTGCCAGCAGTTCCACAGACTTGGGGGGAGAGACCCAGTACTTC. As protein: CASSSTDLGGETQYF.

This clonotype appeared once. A much more abundant neighbour one base away suggests this may be a read error. This sequence joins TRBV25-1 and TRBJ1-1; 7 positions agree with TRBD1. The ends lost 3 bases at V and 6 bases at J; junction bases unmatched: 4. The CDR3 covers 13 residues. The germline CDR1 and CDR2 sequences are MGHDK and SYGVNS. CDR3 nucleotides: TGTGCCAGCAGTGAGACAGGGCGTCCTGAAGCTTTCTTT. This gives the protein CASSETGRPEAFF. Drawing the rest from reference TRBV25-1 and TRBJ1-1, the complete variable domain is EADIYQTPRYLVIGTGKKITLECSQTMGHDKMYWYQQDPGMELHLIHYSYGVNSTEKGDLSSESTVSRIRTEHFPLTLESARPSHTSQYLCASSETGRPEAFFGQGTRLTVV.

Many counts were recorded for this clonotype. The chain recombines TRBV29-1 with TRBJ2-7; TRBD1 agrees at 11 bases. CDR1 and CDR2 from the germline V gene are SQVTM and ANQGSEA. CDR3 length: 15 residues. The V gene end was trimmed by 6 bases and the J gene end by 3 bases; junction bases not matched to a gene: 10. Written as DNA, the CDR3 is TGCAGCGTCCAGCTAGGGACAGGGGGTGGCTACGAGCAGTACTTC. Protein: CSVQLGTGGGYEQYF.

J is TRBJ2-5 and V is TRBV20-1, with TRBD2 matching over 9 bases. There are 19 residues in the CDR3. J was trimmed by 5 bases and V by 1 base; bases with no gene match: 20. Germline V gives CDR1 DFQATT, CDR2 SNEGSKA (reference sequence). CDR3 protein: CSARALLIVAGVYEETQYF. The CDR3 DNA reads as TGCAGTGCTAGAGCCCTTTTAATTGTAGCGGGAGTTTATGAGGAGACCCAGTACTTC.

Ten or more counts support this clonotype. J is TRBJ2-2 and V is TRBV6-1, with a tentative D call TRBD1 (5 bases). The germline V gene has CDR1 MNHNS and CDR2 SASEGT. V was clipped by 6 bases and J by 4 bases, with 15 bases between them. The CDR3 contains 15 residues. The CDR3 loop is CASSNQGVGTGELFF. The CDR3 bases are TGTGCCAGCAGCAACCAAGGGGTGGGCACCGGGGAGCTGTTTTTT.

This clonotype was seen only a few times. The rearrangement uses TRBV28 and TRBJ1-1; tentative D call: TRBD1 (5 bases). Germline CDR1 is MDHEN and CDR2 is SYDVKM. Trimming shortened V by 2 bases and J by 0 bases, and 10 bases separated the two germline ends. This CDR3 spans 15 amino acids. CDR3 protein: CASSLTGSMNTEAFF. Here the CDR3 DNA reads TGTGCCAGCAGTTTAACAGGATCGATGAACACTGAAGCTTTCTTT.

The chain uses TRBV14 and TRBJ2-3; no clear D. The CDR3 contains 15 residues. V was pared by 0 bases and J by 2 bases, with 9 bases between. Germline CDR1 is SGHDN and CDR2 is FVKESK. CDR3 nucleotide sequence: TGTGCCAGCAGCCAAGAGCAGACCTACACAGATACGCAGTATTTT. Translation gives CASSQEQTYTDTQYF.

This rearrangement joins TRBV6-1 to TRBJ2-2; tentatively, D is TRBD2 (5 bases). Germline V CDR1 and CDR2: MNHNS, SASEGT. This CDR3 comprises 13 residues. With 6 bases removed from V and 6 bases from J, the gap between germline ends came to 11 bases. The CDR3, as DNA: TGTGCCAGCAGCCGTACCGGGGCCGGGGAGCTGTTTTTT. It translates to CASSRTGAGELFF.

This chain connects TRBV2 to TRBJ1-2; D perhaps matches TRBD1 (6 bases). Germline V gene data show CDR1 as SNHLY and CDR2 as FYNNEI. The CDR3 extends over 14 amino acids. V was trimmed by 6 bases and J by 8 bases, leaving 19 bases between them. As DNA, the CDR3 is TGTGCCAGCAGGCCCCTGGACAGTCCAGCCGGCTACACCTTC. Its protein is CASRPLDSPAGYTF.

This clonotype was counted many times. This chain links TRBV20-1 with TRBJ1-4; perhaps TRBD1 as D (5 bases). Germline loops: CDR1 DFQATT, CDR2 SNEGSKA (reference sequence). Deletions cut 3 bases from V and 4 bases from J, with 12 bases between. The CDR3 loop spans 14 amino acids. CDR3 nucleotides: TGCAGTGCTAGGGCACAGGACTATAATGAAAAACTGTTTTTT. This codes for CSARAQDYNEKLFF.

The chain joins TRBV5-1 to TRBJ2-7; possibly TRBD2 for D (5 bases). The CDR3 sequence is 13 residues long. Trimming took 7 bases from V and 2 from J, leaving 13 bases between them. From germline, CDR1 is SGHRS and CDR2 YFSETQ. The CDR3 loop reads CASQDGGTYEQYF. In DNA, the CDR3 is TGCGCCAGCCAGGACGGAGGCACCTACGAGCAGTACTTC. The full variable domain, in which reference TRBV5-1 and TRBJ2-7 provide the parts outside the CDR3, is KAGVTQTPRYLIKTRGQQVTLSCSPISGHRSVSWYQQTPGQGLQFLFEYFSETQRNKGNFPGRFSGRQFSNSRSEMNVSTLELGDSALYLCASQDGGTYEQYFGPGTRLTVT.

Many counts were recorded for this clonotype. V is TRBV15 and J is TRBJ1-2, with TRBD1 as a possible D gene (5 bases). The CDR3 runs 15 residues. Germline V lookup: CDR1 LNHNV, CDR2 YYDKDF (reference sequence). V lost 0 bases to trimming and J lost 2 bases, with 10 bases between them. DNA of the CDR3: TGTGCCACCAGCAGAGAACCGACAGCGAACTATGGCTACACCTTC. Protein product: CATSREPTANYGYTF.

This clonotype was counted a few times. The J gene is TRBJ1-1, the V gene TRBV12-3 or TRBV12-4; no clear D. V was trimmed by 5 bases and J by 4 bases, leaving 8 bases between them. The CDR3 has 12 amino acids. CDR3 sequence: CASSPIFTEAFF. The CDR3 DNA follows: TGTGCCAGCAGTCCCATATTCACTGAAGCTTTCTTT.

This chain uses TRBV29-1 with TRBJ2-2; 10 positions match TRBD1. The junction had 8 bases not matched to a gene; V was cut back by 6 bases and J by 1 base. The CDR3 is 16 residues long. The V gene's germline CDR1 is SQVTM and CDR2 ANQGSEA. CDR3 region: CSVEIRDRGNTGELFF. For the CDR3, the DNA is TGCAGCGTGGAAATCCGGGACAGGGGGAACACCGGGGAGCTGTTTTTT.

The rearrangement joins TRBV29-1 to TRBJ1-1; tentative D call: TRBD1 (5 bases). CDR1 is SQVTM and CDR2 is ANQGSEA in the germline V gene. This CDR3 region has 15 residues. Trimming stripped 3 bases from V and 0 bases from J, with 14 bases between. The CDR3 sequence is CSVEGPWGMNTEAFF. The CDR3 DNA follows: TGCAGCGTTGAGGGACCCTGGGGCATGAACACTGAAGCTTTCTTT.

This clonotype has only a few counts. The chain uses TRBV9 and TRBJ2-5, with D unresolved. The CDR3 contains 14 residues. Germline CDR1 is SGDLS and CDR2 is YYNGEE. The V end lost 0 bases, the J end lost 2 bases, and 8 bases lay between the germline ends. The CDR3 is CASSVGTIQETQYF. The CDR3 region has the DNA TGTGCCAGCAGCGTAGGTACTATTCAAGAGACCCAGTACTTC.

The chain joins TRBV19 to TRBJ2-1, with 12 bases fitting TRBD2. The germline V gene encodes CDR1 LNHDA and CDR2 SQIVND (reference sequence). Trimming took 3 bases from V and 9 from J; bases not matched to a gene: 9. CDR3 length: 16 amino acids. The CDR3 loop is CASSMVTSGRWSEQFF. CDR3 DNA sequence: TGTGCCAGTAGTATGGTTACTAGCGGGAGGTGGAGTGAGCAGTTCTTC.

This clonotype was counted once. A read error is possible here, since a much larger clone lies one base away. The chain couples TRBV20-1 to TRBJ2-3; D gene ambiguous. CDR3 size: 13 residues. Deletions cut 7 bases from V and 0 bases from J, with 11 bases between. Germline values: CDR1 DFQATT, CDR2 SNEGSKA (reference sequence). The CDR3 spells CSVYFLSTDTQYF. The CDR3 bases are TGCAGTGTCTACTTCCTAAGCACAGATACGCAGTATTTT.

This clonotype was seen a handful of times. This chain connects TRBV4-1 to TRBJ1-6; 8 positions agree with TRBD1. The CDR3 covers 13 residues. Germline lookup yields CDR1 MGHRA and CDR2 YSYEKL. V dropped 4 bases and J dropped 11; count of bases not matched to a gene: 4. CDR3 bases: TGCGCCAGCAGCCTCGGACAGGGAACACCCCTCCACTTT. Translating it yields CASSLGQGTPLHF.

This clonotype has ten or more counts. The chain links TRBV20-1 to TRBJ2-1; tentative D call: TRBD2 (6 bases). Trimming removed 1 base from V and 5 bases from J, with 12 bases in between. CDR1 and CDR2 (germline): DFQATT, SNEGSKA (reference sequence). This CDR3 comprises 14 residues. The CDR3 region is CSARAGGIDNEQFF. DNA of the CDR3: TGCAGTGCTAGAGCGGGCGGGATTGACAATGAGCAGTTCTTC.

This clonotype appeared a few times. The J gene is TRBJ2-7, the V gene TRBV6-1; TRBD2 agrees at 10 bases. Germline V CDR1 and CDR2: MNHNS, SASEGT. J was trimmed by 5 bases and V by 7 bases; bases with no gene match: 11. The length of the CDR3 is 15 residues. CDR3 sequence: CASTKVGLASHEQYF. The CDR3 DNA is TGTGCCAGCACCAAGGTGGGACTAGCGTCCCACGAGCAGTACTTC.

This clonotype was detected many times. The chain is built from TRBV7-6 and TRBJ1-5; D unclear. V was pared by 1 base and J by 6 bases, with 7 bases between. The germline gives CDR1 SGHVS, CDR2 FNYEAQ. This CDR3 is 13 amino acids long. Here the CDR3 DNA reads TGTGCCAGCAGCTTAGGTTGGGCTCAGCCCCAGCATTTT. It specifies CASSLGWAQPQHF.